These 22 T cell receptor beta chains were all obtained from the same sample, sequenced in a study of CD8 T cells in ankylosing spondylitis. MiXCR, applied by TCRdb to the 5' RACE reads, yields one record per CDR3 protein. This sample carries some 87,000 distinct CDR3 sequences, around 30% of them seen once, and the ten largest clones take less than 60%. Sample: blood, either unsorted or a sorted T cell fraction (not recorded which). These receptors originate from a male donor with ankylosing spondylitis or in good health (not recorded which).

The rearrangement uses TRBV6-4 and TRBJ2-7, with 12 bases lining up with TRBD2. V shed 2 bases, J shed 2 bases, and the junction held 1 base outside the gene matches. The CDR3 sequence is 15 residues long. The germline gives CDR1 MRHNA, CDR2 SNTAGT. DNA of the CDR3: TGTGCCAGCAGTGACCGGACTAGCGGGGCCTACGAGCAGTACTTC. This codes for CASSDRTSGAYEQYF.

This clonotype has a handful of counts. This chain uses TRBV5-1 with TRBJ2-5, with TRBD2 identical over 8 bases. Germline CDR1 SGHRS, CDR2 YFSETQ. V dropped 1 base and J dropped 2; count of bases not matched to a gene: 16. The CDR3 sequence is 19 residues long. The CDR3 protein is CASSLRRGALAGLQETQYF. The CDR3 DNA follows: TGCGCCAGCAGCTTGCGGCGGGGGGCCCTTGCGGGATTACAAGAGACCCAGTACTTC.

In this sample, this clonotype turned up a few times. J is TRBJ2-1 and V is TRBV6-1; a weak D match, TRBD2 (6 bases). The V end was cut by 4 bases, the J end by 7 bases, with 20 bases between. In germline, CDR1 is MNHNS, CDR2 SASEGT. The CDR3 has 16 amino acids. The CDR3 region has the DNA TGTGCCAGCAGTGGTACCTGGGACTCCCGGGAGAATGAGCAGTTCTTC. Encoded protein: CASSGTWDSRENEQFF.

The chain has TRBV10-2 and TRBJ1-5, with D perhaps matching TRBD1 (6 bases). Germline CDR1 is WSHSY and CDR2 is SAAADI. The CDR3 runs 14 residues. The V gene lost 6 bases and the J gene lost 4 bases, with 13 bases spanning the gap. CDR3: CASRSGTPNQPQHF. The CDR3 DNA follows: TGCGCCAGCAGATCCGGGACACCGAATCAGCCCCAGCATTTT.

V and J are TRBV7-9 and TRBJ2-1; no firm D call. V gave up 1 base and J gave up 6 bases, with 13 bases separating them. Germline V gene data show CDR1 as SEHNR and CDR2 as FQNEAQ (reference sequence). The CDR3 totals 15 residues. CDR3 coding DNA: TGTGCCAGCAGCTTAGGCACTCATCGTCCCAATGAGCAGTTCTTC. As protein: CASSLGTHRPNEQFF.

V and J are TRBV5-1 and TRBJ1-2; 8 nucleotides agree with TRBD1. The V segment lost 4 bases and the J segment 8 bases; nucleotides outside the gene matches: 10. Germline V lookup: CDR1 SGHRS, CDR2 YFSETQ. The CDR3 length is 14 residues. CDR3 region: CASSRTDREGGYTF. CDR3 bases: TGCGCCAGCAGCCGGACGGACAGGGAAGGCGGCTACACCTTC. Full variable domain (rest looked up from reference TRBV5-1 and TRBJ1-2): KAGVTQTPRYLIKTRGQQVTLSCSPISGHRSVSWYQQTPGQGLQFLFEYFSETQRNKGNFPGRFSGRQFSNSRSEMNVSTLELGDSALYLCASSRTDREGGYTFGSGTRLTVV.

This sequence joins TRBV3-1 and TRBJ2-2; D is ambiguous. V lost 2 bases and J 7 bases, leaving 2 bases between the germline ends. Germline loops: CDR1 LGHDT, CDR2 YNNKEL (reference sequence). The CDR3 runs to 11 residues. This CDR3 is CASSQSGELFF. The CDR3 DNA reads TGTGCCAGCAGCCAAAGCGGGGAGCTGTTTTTT.

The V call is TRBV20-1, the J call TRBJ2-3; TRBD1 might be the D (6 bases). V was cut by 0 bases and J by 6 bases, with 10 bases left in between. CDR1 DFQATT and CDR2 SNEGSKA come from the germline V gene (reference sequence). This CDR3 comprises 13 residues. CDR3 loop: CSAREGALDTQYF. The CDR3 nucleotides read TGCAGTGCTAGAGAGGGGGCTCTGGATACGCAGTATTTT.

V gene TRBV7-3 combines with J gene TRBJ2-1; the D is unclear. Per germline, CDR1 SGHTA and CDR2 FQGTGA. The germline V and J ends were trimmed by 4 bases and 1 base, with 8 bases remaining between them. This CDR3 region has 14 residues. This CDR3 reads CASSSLESYNEQFF. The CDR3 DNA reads TGTGCCAGCAGCTCCCTGGAGTCCTACAATGAGCAGTTCTTC.

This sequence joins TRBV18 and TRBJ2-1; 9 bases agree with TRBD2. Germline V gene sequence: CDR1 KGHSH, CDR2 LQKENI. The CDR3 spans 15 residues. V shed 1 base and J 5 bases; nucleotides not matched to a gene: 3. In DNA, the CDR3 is TGTGCCAGCTCACCACTAGCGGGAGCAGACAATGAGCAGTTCTTC. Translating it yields CASSPLAGADNEQFF.

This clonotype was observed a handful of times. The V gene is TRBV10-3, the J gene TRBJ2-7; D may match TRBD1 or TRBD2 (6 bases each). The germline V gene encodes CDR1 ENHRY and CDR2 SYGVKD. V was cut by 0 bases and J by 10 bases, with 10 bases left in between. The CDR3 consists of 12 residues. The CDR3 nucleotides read TGTGCCATCAGTGAGTCGGGGGGCCAACAGTACTTC. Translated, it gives CAISESGGQQYF.

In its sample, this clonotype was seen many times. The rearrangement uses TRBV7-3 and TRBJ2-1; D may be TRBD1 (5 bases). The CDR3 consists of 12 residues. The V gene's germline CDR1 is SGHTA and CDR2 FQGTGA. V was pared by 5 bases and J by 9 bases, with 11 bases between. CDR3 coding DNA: TGTGCCAGCAGCGTTCCAGGGTCTGAGCAGTTCTTC. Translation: CASSVPGSEQFF.

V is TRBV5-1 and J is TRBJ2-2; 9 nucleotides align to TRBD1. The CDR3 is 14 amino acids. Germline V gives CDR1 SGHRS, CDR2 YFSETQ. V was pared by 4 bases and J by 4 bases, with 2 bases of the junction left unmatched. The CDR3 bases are TGCGCCAGCAGCGGGACAGGGTTCACCGGGGAGCTGTTTTTT. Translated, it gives CASSGTGFTGELFF.

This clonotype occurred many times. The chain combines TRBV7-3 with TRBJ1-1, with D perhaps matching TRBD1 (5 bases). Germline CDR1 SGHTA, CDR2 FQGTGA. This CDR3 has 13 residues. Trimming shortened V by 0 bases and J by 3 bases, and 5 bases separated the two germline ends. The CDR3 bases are TGTGCCAGCAGCTTAACAGGGGACACTGAAGCTTTCTTT. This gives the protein CASSLTGDTEAFF.

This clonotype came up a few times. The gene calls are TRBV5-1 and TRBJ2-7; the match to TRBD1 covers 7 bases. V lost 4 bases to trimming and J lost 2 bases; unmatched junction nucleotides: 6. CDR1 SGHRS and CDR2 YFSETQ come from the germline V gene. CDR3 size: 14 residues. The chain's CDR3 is CASSAQGQTYEQYF. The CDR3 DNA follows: TGCGCCAGCAGCGCCCAGGGACAGACCTACGAGCAGTACTTC. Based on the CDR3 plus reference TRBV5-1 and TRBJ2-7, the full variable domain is KAGVTQTPRYLIKTRGQQVTLSCSPISGHRSVSWYQQTPGQGLQFLFEYFSETQRNKGNFPGRFSGRQFSNSRSEMNVSTLELGDSALYLCASSAQGQTYEQYFGPGTRLTVT.

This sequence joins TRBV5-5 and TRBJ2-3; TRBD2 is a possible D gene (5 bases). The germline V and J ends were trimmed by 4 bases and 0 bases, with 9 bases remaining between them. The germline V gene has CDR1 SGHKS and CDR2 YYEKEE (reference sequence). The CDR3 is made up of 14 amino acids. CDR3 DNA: TGTGCCAGCAGCAACCGGACTAGCACAGATACGCAGTATTTT. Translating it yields CASSNRTSTDTQYF.

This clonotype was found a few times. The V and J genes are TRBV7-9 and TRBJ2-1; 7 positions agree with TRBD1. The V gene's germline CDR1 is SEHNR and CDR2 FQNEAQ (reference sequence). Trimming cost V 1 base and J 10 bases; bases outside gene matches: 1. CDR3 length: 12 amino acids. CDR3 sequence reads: CASSLEGAEQFF. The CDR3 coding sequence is TGTGCCAGCAGCTTAGAGGGGGCCGAGCAGTTCTTC.

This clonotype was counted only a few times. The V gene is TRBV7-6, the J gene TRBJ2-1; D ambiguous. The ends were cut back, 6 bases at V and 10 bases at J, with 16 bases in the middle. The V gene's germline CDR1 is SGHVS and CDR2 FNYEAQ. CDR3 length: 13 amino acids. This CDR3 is CASSPTRPREQFF. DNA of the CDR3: TGTGCCAGCAGTCCTACCCGACCGAGGGAGCAGTTCTTC. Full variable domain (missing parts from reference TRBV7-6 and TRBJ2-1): GAGVSQSPRYKVTKRGQDVALRCDPISGHVSLYWYRQALGQGPEFLTYFNYEAQQDKSGLPNDRFSAERPEGSISTLTIQRTEQRDSAMYRCASSPTRPREQFFGPGTRLTVL.

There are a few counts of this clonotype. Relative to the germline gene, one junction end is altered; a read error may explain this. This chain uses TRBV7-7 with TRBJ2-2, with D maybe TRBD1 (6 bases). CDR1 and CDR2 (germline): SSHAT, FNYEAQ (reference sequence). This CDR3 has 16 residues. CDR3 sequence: CASSPLRTANTGELFF. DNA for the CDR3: TGTGCTAGCAGTCCTCTACGGACAGCGAACACCGGGGAGCTGTTTTTT.

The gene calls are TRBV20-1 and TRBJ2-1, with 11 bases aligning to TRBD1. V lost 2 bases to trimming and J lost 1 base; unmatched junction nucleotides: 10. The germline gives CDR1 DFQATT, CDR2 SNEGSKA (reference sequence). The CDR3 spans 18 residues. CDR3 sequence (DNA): TGCAGTGCTAGATTCCGGGACAGGGGGTCAGTATCCTACAATGAGCAGTTCTTC. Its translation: CSARFRDRGSVSYNEQFF.

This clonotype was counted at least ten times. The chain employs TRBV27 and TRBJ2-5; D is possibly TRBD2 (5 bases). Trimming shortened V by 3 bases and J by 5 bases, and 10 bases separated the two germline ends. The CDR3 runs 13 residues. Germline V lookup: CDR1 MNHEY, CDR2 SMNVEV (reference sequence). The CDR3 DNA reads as TGTGCCAGCAGTTTCGCCGGCGGGGAGACCCAGTACTTC. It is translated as CASSFAGGETQYF.

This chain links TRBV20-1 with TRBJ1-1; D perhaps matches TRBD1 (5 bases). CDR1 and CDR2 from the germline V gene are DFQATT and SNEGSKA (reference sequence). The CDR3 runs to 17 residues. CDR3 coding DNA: TGCAGCGTCGACAGCCTTTACAGGATAACATTGAACACTGAAGCTTTCTTT. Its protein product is CSVDSLYRITLNTEAFF.